The rows below give T cell receptor beta chains drawn from one sample of a study of blood T cell repertoires in COVID-19. Generated by immunoSEQ multiplex PCR, the TCRdb table keeps only in-frame clones and is missing some. The sample has roughly 250,000 clones; 88% are singletons. Sequencing used PBMCs or T cells enriched from blood (not recorded which). These receptor sequences come from a woman between 40 and 50 years old who had been exposed to COVID-19. CDR3s include the opening cysteine and the closing phenylalanine or tryptophan. Each record gives: J gene, clone size, V gene, CDR3 protein. Expanded clones are given a class, and other clones once, few, many or no size at all.

j_gene: TRBJ1-2; abundance: NA; v_gene: TRBV7-2; CDR3aa: CASSARQGGFGYTF
j_gene: TRBJ1-1; abundance: NA; v_gene: TRBV6-5; CDR3aa: CASTFAGVGTEAFF
j_gene: TRBJ2-5; abundance: NA; v_gene: TRBV11-2; CDR3aa: CASSLGGLQETQYF
j_gene: TRBJ1-1; abundance: NA; v_gene: TRBV19; CDR3aa: CASPGHLEAFF
j_gene: TRBJ1-1; abundance: NA; v_gene: TRBV6-2/TRBV6-3; CDR3aa: CASSWSGGASEAFF
j_gene: TRBJ1-5; abundance: NA; v_gene: TRBV6-5; CDR3aa: CASRSTKSNQPQHF
j_gene: TRBJ2-2; abundance: NA; v_gene: TRBV9; CDR3aa: CASRLDYFSTGELFF
j_gene: TRBJ1-2; abundance: NA; v_gene: TRBV6-4; CDR3aa: CASSLDREGRGYTF
j_gene: TRBJ2-5; abundance: NA; v_gene: TRBV12-3/TRBV12-4; CDR3aa: CASTLPGVAKNF
j_gene: TRBJ1-1; abundance: NA; v_gene: TRBV28; CDR3aa: CASSLQGMNTEAFF
j_gene: TRBJ2-2; abundance: few; v_gene: TRBV3-1/TRBV3-2; CDR3aa: CASSQGPGELFF
j_gene: TRBJ2-3; abundance: NA; v_gene: TRBV7-3; CDR3aa: CASSLTGSTDTQYF
j_gene: TRBJ1-2; abundance: NA; v_gene: TRBV28; CDR3aa: CASGTDYGYTF
j_gene: TRBJ2-3; abundance: NA; v_gene: TRBV7-8; CDR3aa: CASSLVVFSNTQYF
j_gene: TRBJ2-2; abundance: once; v_gene: TRBV5-4; CDR3aa: CASSSFLDGGGSTGELFF
j_gene: TRBJ1-2; abundance: few; v_gene: TRBV3-1/TRBV3-2; CDR3aa: CASSQERRRYTF
j_gene: TRBJ1-2; abundance: NA; v_gene: TRBV30; CDR3aa: CAWGRGYPSPGYTF
j_gene: TRBJ2-5; abundance: NA; v_gene: TRBV29-1; CDR3aa: CSVEGRFAETQYF
j_gene: TRBJ1-5; abundance: NA; v_gene: TRBV24-1; CDR3aa: CATSDSRTGLNQPQHF
j_gene: TRBJ2-2; abundance: NA; v_gene: TRBV29-1; CDR3aa: CSVNSQTGGGLTGELFF
j_gene: TRBJ1-1; abundance: NA; v_gene: TRBV4-1; CDR3aa: CASSQGTVNTEAFF
j_gene: TRBJ2-5; abundance: NA; v_gene: TRBV3-1/TRBV3-2; CDR3aa: CASSPSSGGARETQYF
j_gene: TRBJ2-7; abundance: NA; v_gene: TRBV19; CDR3aa: CASSPGLGGYEQYF
j_gene: TRBJ2-1; abundance: NA; v_gene: TRBV7-6; CDR3aa: CASSLSPPEYNEQFF
j_gene: TRBJ2-5; abundance: few; v_gene: TRBV6-5; CDR3aa: CASGGGLETQYF
j_gene: TRBJ1-2; abundance: NA; v_gene: TRBV7-2; CDR3aa: CASTTGSGGYTF
j_gene: TRBJ2-1; abundance: NA; v_gene: TRBV9; CDR3aa: CASSVGLAGGSYNEQFF
j_gene: TRBJ1-2; abundance: once; v_gene: TRBV24-1; CDR3aa: CATSDSGQFYGYTF
j_gene: TRBJ1-1; abundance: NA; v_gene: TRBV12-3/TRBV12-4; CDR3aa: CASSLGPPRAFF
j_gene: TRBJ2-7; abundance: NA; v_gene: TRBV29-1; CDR3aa: CSVVASPGLAFYEQYF
j_gene: TRBJ1-1; abundance: NA; v_gene: TRBV18; CDR3aa: CASSPRTEEAFF
j_gene: TRBJ2-5; abundance: NA; v_gene: TRBV5-6; CDR3aa: CASTPRGLGETQYF
j_gene: TRBJ2-1; abundance: NA; v_gene: TRBV7-3; CDR3aa: CASSRTRGNEQFF
j_gene: TRBJ1-2; abundance: NA; v_gene: TRBV7-2; CDR3aa: CASSLAAGQSGYTF
j_gene: TRBJ1-6; abundance: NA; v_gene: TRBV5-5; CDR3aa: CASTNRGAFGNSPLHF
j_gene: TRBJ1-2; abundance: NA; v_gene: TRBV19; CDR3aa: CASYVAGAGGYTF
j_gene: TRBJ1-5; abundance: NA; v_gene: TRBV7-2; CDR3aa: CASSMDRAGQPQHF
j_gene: TRBJ2-3; abundance: NA; v_gene: TRBV7-2; CDR3aa: CASSLEGLAGFTDTQYF
j_gene: TRBJ2-7; abundance: few; v_gene: TRBV4-3; CDR3aa: CASSQDGSAATEQYF
j_gene: TRBJ2-2; abundance: NA; v_gene: TRBV5-1; CDR3aa: CASSLGGPIAGGELFF
j_gene: TRBJ2-1; abundance: NA; v_gene: TRBV25-1; CDR3aa: CASSDRVDEQFF
j_gene: TRBJ2-3; abundance: NA; v_gene: TRBV4-2; CDR3aa: CASSLWERDTQYF
j_gene: TRBJ1-1; abundance: NA; v_gene: TRBV5-1; CDR3aa: CASRRTGNTEAFF